This T cell receptor (beta chain) was retrieved from a study of T cell responses to AZD1222 COVID-19 vaccine. Findings of the study overall: Increased Spike-specific TCR breadth and depth were observed after two AZD1222 doses. Females made up more of the donors, who were largely white British, and clonal diversity may have come out too low.

TCRdb's copy holds only in-frame clones and misses some; the assay was immunoSEQ multiplex PCR. Among around 200,000 clones listed, almost 90% were seen once. Turning to this clone: No antigen is known for it.

Germline assignment: CDR1 MDHEN and CDR2 SYDVKM. This CDR3 contains 14 residues. The V segment lost 6 bases and the J segment 5 bases; nucleotides outside the gene matches: 7. This material consisted of peripheral blood, taken on day 0 of AZD1222 vaccination. V is TRBV28 and J is TRBJ1-1; TRBD1 matches 9 bases. This clonotype was obtained from an adult in good health. The CDR3 DNA follows: TGTGCCAGCAGCCGGGACAGGGACCGTACTGAAGCTTTCTTT. It specifies CASSRDRDRTEAFF.